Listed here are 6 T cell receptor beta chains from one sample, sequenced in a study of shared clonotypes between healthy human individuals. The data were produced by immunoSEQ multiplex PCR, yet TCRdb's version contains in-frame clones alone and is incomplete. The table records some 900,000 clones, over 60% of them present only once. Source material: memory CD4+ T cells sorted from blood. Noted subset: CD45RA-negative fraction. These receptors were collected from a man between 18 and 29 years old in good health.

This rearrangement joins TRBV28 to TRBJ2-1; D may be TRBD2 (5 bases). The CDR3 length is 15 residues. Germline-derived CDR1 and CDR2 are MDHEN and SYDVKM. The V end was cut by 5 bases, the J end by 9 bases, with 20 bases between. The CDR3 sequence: CASSPAPGSLSEQFF. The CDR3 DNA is TGTGCCAGCAGTCCAGCGCCGGGGTCCTTATCTGAGCAGTTCTTC.

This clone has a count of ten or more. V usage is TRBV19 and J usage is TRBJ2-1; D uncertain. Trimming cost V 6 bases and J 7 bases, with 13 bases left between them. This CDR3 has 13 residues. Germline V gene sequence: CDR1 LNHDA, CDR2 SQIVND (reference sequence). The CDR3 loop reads CASRNPPRNEQFF. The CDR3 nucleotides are TGTGCCAGTAGAAACCCCCCGAGGAATGAGCAGTTCTTC.

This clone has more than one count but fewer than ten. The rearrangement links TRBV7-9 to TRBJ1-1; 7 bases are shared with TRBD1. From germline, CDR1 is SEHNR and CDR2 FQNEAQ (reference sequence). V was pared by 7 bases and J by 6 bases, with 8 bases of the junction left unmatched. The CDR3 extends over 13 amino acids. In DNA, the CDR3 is TGTGCCAGCACCCCGACAGGGTGGCCTGAAGCTTTCTTT. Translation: CASTPTGWPEAFF.

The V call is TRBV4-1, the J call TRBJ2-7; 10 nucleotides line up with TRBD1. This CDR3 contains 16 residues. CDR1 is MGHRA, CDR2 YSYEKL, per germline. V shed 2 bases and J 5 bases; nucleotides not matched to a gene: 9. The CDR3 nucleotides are TGCGCCAGCAGCCAATATGGGACAGGGGCCTGGGACGAGCAGTACTTC. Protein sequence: CASSQYGTGAWDEQYF.

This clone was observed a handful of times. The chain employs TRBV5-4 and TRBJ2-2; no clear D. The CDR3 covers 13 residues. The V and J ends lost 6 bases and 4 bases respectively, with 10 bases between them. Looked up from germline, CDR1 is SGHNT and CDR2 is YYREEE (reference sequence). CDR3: CASNRLGTGELFF. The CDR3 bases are TGTGCCAGCAACCGCCTGGGCACCGGGGAGCTGTTTTTT.

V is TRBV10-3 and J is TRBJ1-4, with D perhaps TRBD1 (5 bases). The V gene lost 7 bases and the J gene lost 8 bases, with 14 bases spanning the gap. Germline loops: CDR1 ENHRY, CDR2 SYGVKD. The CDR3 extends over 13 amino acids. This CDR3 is CAITRERGEKLFF. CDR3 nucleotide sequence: TGTGCCATCACCAGGGAACGAGGGGAAAAACTGTTTTTT.